In this sample, the clone carrying this TCR beta chain turned up a few times. This specimen comes from a study of cytotoxic CD8 clonotypes in ibrutinib-treated CLL. At the level of the study: Patients: about 11 relapsed/refractory, more than 14 treatment-naive, roughly 17 IGHV unmutated.

Sequencing used immunoSEQ multiplex PCR; TCRdb keeps in-frame clones, though not all of them. In the table there are roughly 170,000 clones, 84% of which are singletons. The CDR3 extends over 13 amino acids. V gave up 4 bases and J gave up 7 bases; unmatched junction bases: 4. Per germline, CDR1 SGHAT and CDR2 FQNNGV. The chain carries TRBV11-2 and TRBJ1-2; TRBD1 agrees at 9 bases. This material consisted of PBMCs, taken after 24 months of ibrutinib treatment. This clonotype was obtained from a human donor with chronic lymphocytic leukemia. Here the CDR3 reads CASSSGQGGGYTF. The CDR3 DNA is TGTGCCAGCAGCTCGGGACAGGGCGGTGGCTACACCTTC.